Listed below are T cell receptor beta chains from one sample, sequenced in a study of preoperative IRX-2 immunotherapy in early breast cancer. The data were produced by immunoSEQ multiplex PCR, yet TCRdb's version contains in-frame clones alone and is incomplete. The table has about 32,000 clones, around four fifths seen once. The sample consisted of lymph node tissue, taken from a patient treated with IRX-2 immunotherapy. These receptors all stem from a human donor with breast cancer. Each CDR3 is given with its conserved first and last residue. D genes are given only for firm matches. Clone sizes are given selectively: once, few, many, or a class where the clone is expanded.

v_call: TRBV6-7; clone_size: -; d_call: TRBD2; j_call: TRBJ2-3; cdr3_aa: CASSYPGLAGSTDTQYF; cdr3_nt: TGTGCCAGCAGTTACCCCGGACTAGCGGGTAGCACAGATACGCAGTATTTT
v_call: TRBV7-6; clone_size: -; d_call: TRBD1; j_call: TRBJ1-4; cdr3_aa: CASSQGTDNEKLFF; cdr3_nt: TGTGCCAGCAGCCAAGGGACAGACAATGAAAAACTGTTTTTT
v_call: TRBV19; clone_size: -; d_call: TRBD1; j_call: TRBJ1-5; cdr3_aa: CASRTGGDQPQHF; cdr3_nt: TGTGCCAGTAGGACAGGGGGGGATCAGCCCCAGCATTTT
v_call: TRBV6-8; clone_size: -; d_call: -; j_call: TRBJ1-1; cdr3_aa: CASSPRTEEAFF; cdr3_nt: TGTGCCAGCAGTCCCCGGACAGAAGAGGCTTTCTTT
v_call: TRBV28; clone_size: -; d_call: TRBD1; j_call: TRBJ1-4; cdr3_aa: CASRPGQGREKLFF; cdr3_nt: TGTGCCAGCAGACCGGGACAGGGGCGGGAAAAACTGTTTTTT
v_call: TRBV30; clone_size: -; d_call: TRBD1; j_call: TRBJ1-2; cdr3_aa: CAWSVQGQPNYGYTF; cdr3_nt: TGTGCCTGGAGTGTCCAGGGACAGCCGAACTATGGCTACACCTTC
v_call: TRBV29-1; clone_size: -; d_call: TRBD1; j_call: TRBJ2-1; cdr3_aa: CSVGTGGSSYNEQFF; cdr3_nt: TGCAGCGTGGGAACAGGGGGCAGCTCCTACAATGAGCAGTTCTTC
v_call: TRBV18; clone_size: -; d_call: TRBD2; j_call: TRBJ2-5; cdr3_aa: CASSPNLAGLQETQYF; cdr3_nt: TGTGCCAGCTCACCGAATCTAGCGGGGCTCCAAGAGACCCAGTACTTC
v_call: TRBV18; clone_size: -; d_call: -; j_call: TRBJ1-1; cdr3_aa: CASSGGWTEAFF; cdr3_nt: TGTGCCAGCTCCGGAGGATGGACTGAAGCTTTCTTT
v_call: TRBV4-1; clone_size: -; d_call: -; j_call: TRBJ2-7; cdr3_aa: CASSGARAPGETYEQYF; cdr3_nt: TGCGCCAGCAGCGGGGCCCGGGCCCCCGGGGAAACCTACGAGCAGTACTTC
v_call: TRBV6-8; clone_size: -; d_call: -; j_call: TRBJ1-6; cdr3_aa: CASSYPSPGDSPLHF; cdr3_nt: TGTGCCAGCAGTTACCCTTCTCCAGGGGATTCACCCCTCCACTTT
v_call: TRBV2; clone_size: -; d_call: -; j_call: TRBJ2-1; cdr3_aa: CASSVDPGRDEQFF; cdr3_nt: TGTGCCAGCAGCGTAGACCCAGGAAGAGATGAGCAGTTCTTC
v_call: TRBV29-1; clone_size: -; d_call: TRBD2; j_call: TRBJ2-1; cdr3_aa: CSVRGLAAREQFF; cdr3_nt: TGCAGCGTCCGAGGACTAGCGGCGCGCGAGCAGTTCTTC
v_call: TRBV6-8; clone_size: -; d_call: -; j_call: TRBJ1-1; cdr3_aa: CASSPGGTEAFF; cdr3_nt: TGTGCCAGCAGCCCTGGGGGCACTGAAGCTTTCTTT
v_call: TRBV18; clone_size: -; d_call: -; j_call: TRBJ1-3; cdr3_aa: CASSPRPGGLTSSGNTIYF; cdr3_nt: TGTGCCAGCTCACCACGACCCGGGGGCCTCACGAGCTCTGGAAACACCATATATTTT
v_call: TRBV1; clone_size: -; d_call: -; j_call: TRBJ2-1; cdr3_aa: CTSSLQVKGYNEQFF; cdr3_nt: TGCACCAGCAGCCTACAGGTAAAGGGATACAATGAGCAGTTCTTC
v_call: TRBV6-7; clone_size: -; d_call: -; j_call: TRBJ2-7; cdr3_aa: CASSTPYEQYF; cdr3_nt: TGTGCCAGCAGTACGCCGTACGAGCAGTACTTC
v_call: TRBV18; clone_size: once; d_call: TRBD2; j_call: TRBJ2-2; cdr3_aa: CASSPQGGPDGELFF; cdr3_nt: TGTGCCAGCTCACCACAGGGAGGGCCTGACGGGGAGCTGTTTTTT
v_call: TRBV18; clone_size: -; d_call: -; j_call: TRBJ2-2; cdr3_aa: CASSPRERGMAGELFF; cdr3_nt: TGTGCCAGCTCACCACGTGAACGGGGAATGGCCGGGGAGCTGTTTTTT
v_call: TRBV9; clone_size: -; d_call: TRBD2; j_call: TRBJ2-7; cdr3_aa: CASSVGGSGEQYF; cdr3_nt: TGTGCCAGCAGCGTCGGGGGGAGCGGTGAGCAGTACTTC
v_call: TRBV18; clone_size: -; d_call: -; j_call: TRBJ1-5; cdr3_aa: CASSPGPDHNQPQHF; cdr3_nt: TGTGCCAGCTCACCTGGCCCCGATCACAATCAGCCCCAGCATTTT
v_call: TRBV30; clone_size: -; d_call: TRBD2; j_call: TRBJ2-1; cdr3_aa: CAWRGLAGKPYNEQFF; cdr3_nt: TGTGCCTGGAGGGGACTAGCGGGAAAACCTTACAATGAGCAGTTCTTC
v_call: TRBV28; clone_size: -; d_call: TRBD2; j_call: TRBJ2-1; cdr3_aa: CASSLWASGSYNEQFF; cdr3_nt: TGTGCCAGCAGTTTATGGGCTAGCGGGAGCTACAATGAGCAGTTCTTC
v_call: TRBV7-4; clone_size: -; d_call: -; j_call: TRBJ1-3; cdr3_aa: CASSLPSSGNTIYF; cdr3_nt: TGTGCCAGCAGCTTACCGAGCTCTGGAAACACCATATATTTT
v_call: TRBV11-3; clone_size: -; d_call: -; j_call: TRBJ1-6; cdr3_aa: CASSLKRVNSPLHF; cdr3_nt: TGTGCCAGCAGCTTGAAGAGGGTAAATTCACCCCTCCACTTT
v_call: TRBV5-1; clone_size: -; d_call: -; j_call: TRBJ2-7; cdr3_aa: CASSPDLTSYEQYF; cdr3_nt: TGCGCCAGCAGCCCTGACTTGACCTCGTACGAGCAGTACTTC
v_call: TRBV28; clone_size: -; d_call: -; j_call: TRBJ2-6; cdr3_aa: CASSLDGPSGANVLTF; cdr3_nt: TGTGCCAGCAGTTTAGACGGTCCCTCTGGGGCCAACGTCCTGACTTTC
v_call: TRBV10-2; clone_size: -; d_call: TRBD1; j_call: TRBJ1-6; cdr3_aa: CARRDRGNSPLHF; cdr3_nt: TGCGCCAGAAGGGACAGGGGGAATTCACCCCTCCACTTT
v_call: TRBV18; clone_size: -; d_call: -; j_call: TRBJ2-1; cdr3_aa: CASSLPTESYNEQFF; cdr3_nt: TGTGCCAGCTCACTGCCGACGGAGTCCTACAATGAGCAGTTCTTC
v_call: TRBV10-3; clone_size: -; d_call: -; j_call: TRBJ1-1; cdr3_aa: CARLHQGVRPRNTEAFF; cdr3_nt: TGTGCCAGGCTCCACCAGGGAGTTCGTCCTCGGAACACTGAAGCTTTCTTT
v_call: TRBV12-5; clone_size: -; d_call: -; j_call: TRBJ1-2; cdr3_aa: CASGVSSTIWAAPNYGYTF; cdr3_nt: TGTGCTAGTGGTGTCAGCTCGACTATTTGGGCAGCACCTAACTATGGCTACACCTTC
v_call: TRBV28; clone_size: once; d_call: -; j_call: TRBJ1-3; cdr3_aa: CASMVSPGNTIYF; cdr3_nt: TGTGCCAGCATGGTTTCCCCTGGAAACACCATATATTTT
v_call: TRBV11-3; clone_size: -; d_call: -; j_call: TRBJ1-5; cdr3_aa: CASSLSGTDQPQHF; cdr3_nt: TGTGCCAGCAGCTTATCAGGGACCGATCAGCCCCAGCATTTT
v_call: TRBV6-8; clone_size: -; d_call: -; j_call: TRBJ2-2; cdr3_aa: CASSQGRAIWLFF; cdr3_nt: TGTGCCAGCAGTCAGGGGCGAGCGATTTGGCTGTTTTTT
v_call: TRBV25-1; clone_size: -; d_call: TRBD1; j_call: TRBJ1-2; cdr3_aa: CASSTSRQGRYGYTF; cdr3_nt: TGTGCCAGCAGTACAAGTCGACAGGGGCGCTATGGCTACACCTTC
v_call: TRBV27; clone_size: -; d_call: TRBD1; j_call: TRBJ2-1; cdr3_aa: CATTGTGGGNEQFF; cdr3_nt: TGTGCCACCACTGGGACAGGGGGTGGGAATGAGCAGTTCTTC
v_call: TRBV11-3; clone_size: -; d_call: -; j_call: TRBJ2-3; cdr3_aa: CASREGGQNTDTQYF; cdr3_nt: TGTGCCAGCAGGGAGGGGGGACAGAATACAGATACGCAGTATTTT
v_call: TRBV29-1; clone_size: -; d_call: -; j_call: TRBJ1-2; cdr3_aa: CSVEVQGWGYTF; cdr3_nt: TGCAGCGTTGAGGTCCAGGGATGGGGCTACACCTTC
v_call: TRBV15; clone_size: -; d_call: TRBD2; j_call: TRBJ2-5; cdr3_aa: CASSLTVWGGETQYF; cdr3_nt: TGTGCCAGCAGCTTGACCGTATGGGGAGGGGAGACCCAGTACTTC
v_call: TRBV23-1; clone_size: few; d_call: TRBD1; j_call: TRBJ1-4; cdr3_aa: CASSLGRQGPVNEKLFF; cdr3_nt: TGCGCCAGCAGCTTAGGCCGACAGGGTCCGGTTAATGAAAAACTGTTTTTT
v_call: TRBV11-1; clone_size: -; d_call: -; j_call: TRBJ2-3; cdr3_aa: CASSLASRGGTDTQYF; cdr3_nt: TGTGCCAGCAGCTTGGCCTCAAGGGGAGGCACAGATACGCAGTATTTT
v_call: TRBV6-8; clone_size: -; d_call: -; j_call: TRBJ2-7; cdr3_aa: CASSYSKKGEQYF; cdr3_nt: TGTGCCAGCAGTTACTCGAAGAAAGGGGAGCAGTACTTC
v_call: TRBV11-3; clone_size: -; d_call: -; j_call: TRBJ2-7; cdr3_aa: CASSYQSSAYEQYF; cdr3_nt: TGTGCCAGCAGCTACCAATCAAGTGCGTACGAGCAGTACTTC
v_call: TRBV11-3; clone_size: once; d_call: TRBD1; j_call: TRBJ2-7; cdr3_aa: CASSFFDREGYEQYF; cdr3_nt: TGTGCCAGCAGCTTTTTCGACAGGGAAGGCTACGAGCAGTACTTC
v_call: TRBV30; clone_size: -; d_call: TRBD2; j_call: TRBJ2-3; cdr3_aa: CAWTSGAAQYF; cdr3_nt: TGTGCCTGGACTAGCGGGGCGGCGCAGTATTTT
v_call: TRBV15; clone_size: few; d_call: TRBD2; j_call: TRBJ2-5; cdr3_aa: CATSGFGTNRKETQYF; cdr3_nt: TGTGCCACCAGCGGATTTGGGACTAACCGAAAAGAGACCCAGTACTTC
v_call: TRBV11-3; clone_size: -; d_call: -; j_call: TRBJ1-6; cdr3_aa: CASSLTGQDNSPLHF; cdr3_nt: TGTGCCAGCAGCTTAACGGGACAAGATAATTCACCCCTCCACTTT
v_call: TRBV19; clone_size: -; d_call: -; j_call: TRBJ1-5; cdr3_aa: CASSMIDWGDPSGQPQHF; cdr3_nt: TGTGCCAGTAGTATGATCGATTGGGGGGACCCATCGGGTCAGCCCCAGCATTTT
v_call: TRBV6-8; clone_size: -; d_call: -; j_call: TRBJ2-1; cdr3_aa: CASSSGPAWVKTEQFF; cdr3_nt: TGTGCCAGCAGTTCCGGACCCGCCTGGGTAAAAACGGAGCAGTTCTTC
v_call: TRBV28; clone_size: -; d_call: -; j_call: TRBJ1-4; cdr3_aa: CASSFSGKGLEEKLFF; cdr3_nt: TGTGCCAGCAGTTTTTCCGGCAAGGGGTTAGAGGAAAAACTGTTTTTT
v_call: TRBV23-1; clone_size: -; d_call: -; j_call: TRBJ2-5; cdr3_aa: CASSLGGGQETQYF; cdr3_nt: TGCGCCAGCAGCTTGGGGGGCGGGCAAGAGACCCAGTACTTC
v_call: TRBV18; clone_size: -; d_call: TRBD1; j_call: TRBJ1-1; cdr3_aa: CASSPISGGGTEAFF; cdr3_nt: TGTGCCAGCTCACCAATTTCAGGGGGAGGGACTGAAGCTTTCTTT
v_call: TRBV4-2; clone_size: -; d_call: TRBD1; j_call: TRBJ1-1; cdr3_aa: CASSQVGRESDRGGGDTEAFF; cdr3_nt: TGTGCCAGCAGCCAAGTTGGTCGTGAGTCGGACAGGGGAGGAGGGGACACTGAAGCTTTCTTT
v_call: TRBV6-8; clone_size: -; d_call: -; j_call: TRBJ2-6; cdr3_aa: CASSYYTPGSRLSGANVLTF; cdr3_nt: TGTGCCAGCAGTTACTACACTCCCGGGAGCAGATTGTCTGGGGCCAACGTCCTGACTTTC
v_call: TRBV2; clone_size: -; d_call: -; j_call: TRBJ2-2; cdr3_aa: CASSEAGYTGELFF; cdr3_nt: TGTGCCAGCAGTGAAGCGGGTTACACCGGGGAGCTGTTTTTT
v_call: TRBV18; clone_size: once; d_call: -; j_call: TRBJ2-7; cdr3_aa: CASSPPDTSYEQYF; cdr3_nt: TGTGCCAGCTCACCCCCGGACACCTCCTACGAGCAGTACTTC
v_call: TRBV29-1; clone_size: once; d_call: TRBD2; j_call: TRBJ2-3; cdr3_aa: CSVATSGSTDTQYF; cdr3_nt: TGCAGCGTTGCCACTAGCGGGAGCACAGATACGCAGTATTTT
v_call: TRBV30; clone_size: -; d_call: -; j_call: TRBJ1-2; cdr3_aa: CAWSVDLISGGYTF; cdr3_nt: TGTGCCTGGAGTGTCGACCTCATCTCGGGGGGCTACACCTTC
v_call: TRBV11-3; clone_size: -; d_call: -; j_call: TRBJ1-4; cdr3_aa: CASSFRGWDEKLFF; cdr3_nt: TGTGCCAGCAGCTTTCGGGGTTGGGATGAAAAACTGTTTTTT
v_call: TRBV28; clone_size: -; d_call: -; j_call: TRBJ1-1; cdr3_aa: CASSFQNTEAFF; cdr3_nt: TGTGCCAGCAGTTTTCAGAACACTGAAGCTTTCTTT